This entry lists 3 T cell receptor beta chains sequenced from one sample in a study of T cells in Graves' hyperthyroidism and ophthalmopathy. Amplified regions were TCR beta CDR3 sequences from RNA transcripts. The primer set for the first-round RT-PCR of the TCR CDR3 was HTBI. TCRdb reprocessed the multiplex PCR reads via MiXCR and lists one record per CDR3 protein. The table has fewer than 550,000 distinct CDR3 sequences, around 22% seen once. The sample comprised blood. These receptors were collected from a woman aged 25 to 39 with Graves' ophthalmopathy.

This sequence joins TRBV29-1 and TRBJ1-3; no clear D gene. The CDR3 totals 14 residues. V lost 4 bases, J lost 0 bases, and 10 bases lay in between. The germline V gene has CDR1 SQVTM and CDR2 ANQGSEA. CDR3: CSVVEAHSGNTIYF. CDR3 bases: TGCAGCGTTGTAGAGGCACACTCTGGAAACACCATATATTTT.

J is TRBJ1-3 and V is TRBV7-3; TRBD1 matches at 9 bases. The V gene's germline CDR1 is SGHTA and CDR2 FQGTGA. The CDR3 totals 18 residues. With 5 bases clipped from V and 0 bases from J, the junction kept 11 bases outside the gene matches. CDR3 loop: CASSTGQGREASGNTIYF. The CDR3 DNA reads TGTGCCAGCAGCACAGGACAGGGGCGCGAGGCCTCTGGAAACACCATATATTTT.

This chain uses TRBV18 with TRBJ1-5, with 7 nucleotides matching TRBD1. Germline V CDR1 and CDR2: KGHSH, LQKENI. The CDR3 runs to 14 residues. Trimming cost V 5 bases and J 6 bases; bases outside gene matches: 7. Here the CDR3 reads CASSDREWTQPQHF. The CDR3 coding sequence is TGTGCCAGCTCAGACAGGGAATGGACTCAGCCCCAGCATTTT. The full variable domain, rest sourced from reference TRBV18 and TRBJ1-5, is NAGVMQNPRHLVRRRGQEARLRCSPMKGHSHVYWYRQLPEEGLKFMVYLQKENIIDESGMPKERFSAEFPKEGPSILRIQQVVRGDSAAYFCASSDREWTQPQHFGDGTRLSIL.